The 27 T cell receptor beta chains in this list originate from one sample, sequenced in a study of T cells in Graves' hyperthyroidism and ophthalmopathy. Amplified TCR beta CDR3 regions derived from RNA transcripts. RT-PCR in the first round (using the HTBI primer set) targeted the TCR CDR3. A single record per CDR3 protein comes from TCRdb applying MiXCR to the multiplex PCR reads. The table includes a few hundred thousand distinct CDR3 sequences, 15% to 17% detected once. Material for sequencing was blood. All receptors derive from a woman between 18 and 29 years old with Graves' hyperthyroidism that later progressed to Graves' ophthalmopathy.

The chain joins TRBV9 to TRBJ2-5; 9 nucleotides align to TRBD2. The germline gives CDR1 SGDLS, CDR2 YYNGEE. V lost 4 bases and J lost 5; bases outside the gene matches: 15. The CDR3 spans 17 residues. CDR3 nucleotides: TGTGCCAGCAGCCGAGGAGGTAGCGGGAGTTTCTGGGAGACCCAGTACTTC. As protein: CASSRGGSGSFWETQYF.

Turning to this clonotype: One base away lies a much larger clone, so this may be a sequencing read error. This chain connects TRBV7-2 to TRBJ2-3; D might be TRBD1 (5 bases). CDR3 size: 15 residues. Trimming shortened V by 5 bases and J by 4 bases, and 16 bases separated the two germline ends. CDR1 SGHTA and CDR2 FQGNSA come from the germline V gene. CDR3 nucleotide sequence: TGTGCCAGCAGCGAATCGACAGAGATTGCAGATACGCAGTATTTT. Protein: CASSESTEIADTQYF.

This chain links TRBV9 with TRBJ2-7; maybe TRBD1 (6 bases). In germline, CDR1 is SGDLS, CDR2 YYNGEE. Trimming left V 0 bases short and J 3 bases short, with 13 bases between. This CDR3 contains 15 residues. CDR3 DNA: TGTGCCAGCAGCGTAGGAAACGAGGGGGTCTACGAGCAGTACTTC. Translation gives CASSVGNEGVYEQYF.

CDR3 amino acids: CASSGQGAFPPRTF. The CDR3 region has the DNA TGTGCCAGCAGCGGACAGGGGGCTTTCCCCCCCAGGACCTTC. The chain links TRBV9 to TRBJ1-2, with TRBD1 matching over 10 bases. J was trimmed by 14 bases and V by 3 bases; bases with no gene match: 13. CDR3 size: 14 residues. Germline V lookup: CDR1 SGDLS, CDR2 YYNGEE.

The chain uses TRBV4-1 and TRBJ2-2; the D is unclear. The CDR3 extends over 15 amino acids. The germline V gene has CDR1 MGHRA and CDR2 YSYEKL. The V and J ends lost 1 base and 4 bases respectively, with 10 bases between them. The CDR3 reads CASSQVLQSTGELFF. The DNA of the CDR3 is TGCGCCAGCAGCCAAGTTTTACAGTCCACCGGGGAGCTGTTTTTT.

Only a few counts were recorded for this clonotype. The chain uses TRBV19 and TRBJ1-5; 9 nucleotides match TRBD1. With 6 bases clipped from V and 0 bases from J, the junction kept 9 bases outside the gene matches. CDR3 length: 17 amino acids. Germline-derived CDR1 and CDR2 are LNHDA and SQIVND (reference sequence). CDR3 bases: TGTGCCAGTAGCCGGGACAGGGCGATCTTTAGCAATCAGCCCCAGCATTTT. This gives the protein CASSRDRAIFSNQPQHF.

As for this clonotype: A much larger clone differs by one base, so this may be a read error. The chain is built from TRBV2 and TRBJ2-5, with D tentatively TRBD1 (5 bases). Trimming cost V 10 bases and J 4 bases, with 16 bases left between them. Germline V gene lookup returns CDR1 SNHLY and CDR2 FYNNEI. The CDR3 spans 13 residues. The CDR3, as DNA: TGTGCCACACGCCCAGGGCTCGGAGAGACCCAGTACTTC. Protein product: CATRPGLGETQYF.

This clonotype was seen at least ten times. The chain recombines TRBV2 with TRBJ2-5; perhaps TRBD1 as D (5 bases). Germline lookup yields CDR1 SNHLY and CDR2 FYNNEI. The CDR3 loop spans 13 amino acids. Trimming removed 8 bases at V and 5 bases at J, with 15 bases between. The CDR3 nucleotides are TGTGCCAGCGGGCAGGGTAGTGTTGAGACCCAGTACTTC. Amino acid sequence: CASGQGSVETQYF. The complete variable domain, with remaining parts taken from reference TRBV2 and TRBJ2-5, reads EPEVTQTPSHQVTQMGQEVILRCVPISNHLYFYWYRQILGQKVEFLVSFYNNEISEKSEIFDDQFSVERPDGSNFTLKIRSTKLEDSAMYFCASGQGSVETQYFGPGTRLLVL.

The V gene is TRBV2, the J gene TRBJ2-2, with D perhaps matching TRBD2 (5 bases). V was clipped by 8 bases and J by 5 bases, with 12 bases between them. CDR1 and CDR2 from the germline V gene are SNHLY and FYNNEI. The CDR3 length is 13 residues. This CDR3 reads CASLADSTGELFF. The CDR3, as DNA: TGTGCCAGCTTGGCGGACTCGACCGGGGAGCTGTTTTTT.

This sequence joins TRBV6-1 and TRBJ1-5, with 7 bases fitting TRBD1. Germline loops: CDR1 MNHNS, CDR2 SASEGT. Trimming at V came to 1 base and at J to 5 bases, leaving 8 bases not matched to a gene. The CDR3 extends over 16 amino acids. The CDR3 loop is CASSEEDRWGHQPQHF. In DNA form, the CDR3 reads TGTGCCAGCAGTGAAGAGGACAGGTGGGGCCATCAGCCCCAGCATTTT.

This clonotype has at least ten counts. The DNA for the CDR3 is TGCAGTGCTAGAGATCCGATAGGCGCGAGCTACGAGCAGTACTTC. Translated: CSARDPIGASYEQYF. The chain joins TRBV20-1 to TRBJ2-7; D gene unclear. CDR1 is DFQATT, CDR2 SNEGSKA, per germline (reference sequence). V was cut by 0 bases and J by 3 bases, with 15 bases left in between. The CDR3 is 15 amino acids.

This clonotype showed up many times. The chain has TRBV5-1 and TRBJ1-4, with D perhaps matching TRBD1 (5 bases). This CDR3 contains 15 residues. Germline V gene sequence: CDR1 SGHRS, CDR2 YFSETQ. The germline V and J ends were trimmed by 4 bases and 0 bases, with 10 bases remaining between them. The CDR3 sequence: CASSQGHSTNEKLFF. CDR3 DNA: TGCGCCAGCAGCCAAGGACATTCAACTAATGAAAAACTGTTTTTT.

As regards this clonotype: At one boundary the junction diverges from the germline segment, which might be a read error. The chain uses TRBV7-9 and TRBJ2-7; 12 bases are a match to TRBD2. The CDR3 is 16 amino acids. In germline, CDR1 is SEHNR, CDR2 FQNEAQ (reference sequence). The CDR3 sequence is CASNLASGLAGSEQYF. CDR3 bases: TGTGCCAGCAACTTAGCCTCCGGACTAGCGGGAAGCGAGCAGTACTTC.

There are many counts of this clonotype. The CDR3: CASSERGRRSRETQYF. CDR3 in DNA: TGTGCCAGCAGTGAGAGGGGGAGGAGAAGTAGAGAGACCCAGTACTTC. V gene TRBV2 combines with J gene TRBJ2-5; D is perhaps TRBD1 or TRBD2 (6 bases each). From germline, CDR1 is SNHLY and CDR2 FYNNEI. The CDR3 runs to 16 residues. The V gene lost 3 bases and the J gene lost 4 bases, with 18 bases spanning the gap.

A few counts support this clonotype. The chain combines TRBV4-1 with TRBJ2-4; maybe TRBD1 (6 bases). Germline V gene lookup returns CDR1 MGHRA and CDR2 YSYEKL. Deletions cut 0 bases from V and 6 bases from J, with 15 bases between. The CDR3 is 16 residues long. CDR3 in amino acids: CASSQEGGRSGNIQYF. The CDR3, as DNA: TGCGCCAGCAGCCAAGAAGGGGGACGGAGCGGAAACATTCAGTACTTC.

This clonotype was detected ten times or more. The chain joins TRBV5-1 to TRBJ2-3; 10 bases are shared with TRBD1. Germline V CDR1 and CDR2: SGHRS, YFSETQ. Losses at the gene ends were 4 bases for V and 3 bases for J; bases not matched to a gene: 8. The CDR3 spans 16 residues. CDR3 sequence (DNA): TGCGCCAGCAGCCTCCTGACAGGGGGCGCAACAGATACGCAGTATTTT. This encodes CASSLLTGGATDTQYF.

In its sample, this clonotype was seen many times. V usage is TRBV3-1 and J usage is TRBJ1-1; tentatively, D is TRBD1 (5 bases). V was cut by 0 bases and J by 5 bases, with 13 bases left in between. Germline V gives CDR1 LGHDT, CDR2 YNNKEL (reference sequence). This CDR3 comprises 15 residues. As DNA, the CDR3 is TGTGCCAGCAGCCAAGAGACCAGGGCGAGTACTGAAGCTTTCTTT. Protein sequence: CASSQETRASTEAFF.

This clonotype was seen ten or more times. The genes are TRBV6-1 and TRBJ1-5; D is ambiguous. The CDR3 loop spans 14 amino acids. Per germline, CDR1 MNHNS and CDR2 SASEGT. V was pared by 5 bases and J by 5 bases, with 13 bases between. CDR3 nucleotides: TGTGCCAGCAGTAAAACACGGACTCATCAGCCCCAGCATTTT. Encoded protein: CASSKTRTHQPQHF.

This clonotype was seen ten or more times. For the CDR3, the DNA is TGTGCCAGCTCACCACCCCGACCCGGGGAGCTGTTTTTT. Its protein product is CASSPPRPGELFF. This chain links TRBV18 with TRBJ2-2; the D is unclear. Germline V lookup: CDR1 KGHSH, CDR2 LQKENI. Trimming cost V 0 bases and J 6 bases, with 5 bases left between them. There are 13 residues in the CDR3.

The V gene is TRBV5-1, the J gene TRBJ2-1, with 8 bases fitting TRBD2. The germline gives CDR1 SGHRS, CDR2 YFSETQ. The CDR3 totals 15 residues. With V trimmed by 4 bases and J by 3 bases, 6 bases remained unmatched. CDR3: CASSTVAGLYNEQFF. In DNA, the CDR3 is TGCGCCAGCAGCACCGTAGCGGGGCTCTACAATGAGCAGTTCTTC.

There are a few counts of this clonotype. The V and J genes are TRBV15 and TRBJ2-1; D ambiguous. This CDR3 comprises 16 residues. V lost 0 bases and J 4 bases, leaving 13 bases between the germline ends. CDR1 LNHNV and CDR2 YYDKDF come from the germline V gene (reference sequence). The CDR3 loop reads CATSREEVVLYNEQFF. The CDR3 coding sequence is TGTGCCACCAGCAGAGAAGAGGTAGTACTGTACAATGAGCAGTTCTTC. Variable domain in full (rest from reference TRBV15 and TRBJ2-1): DAMVIQNPRYQVTQFGKPVTLSCSQTLNHNVMYWYQQKSSQAPKLLFHYYDKDFNNEADTPDNFQSRRPNTSFCFLDIRSPGLGDTAMYLCATSREEVVLYNEQFFGPGTRLTVL.

This clonotype has ten or more counts. This chain connects TRBV12-3 or TRBV12-4 to TRBJ1-2, with D unresolved. The CDR3 consists of 13 residues. V lost 6 bases to trimming and J lost 3 bases, with 11 bases between them. The CDR3 loop reads CASSSRVDYGYTF. The CDR3, as DNA: TGTGCCAGCAGCTCGCGGGTGGACTATGGCTACACCTTC.

There are many counts of this clonotype. The chain recombines TRBV18 with TRBJ2-3, with D maybe TRBD2 (6 bases). Per germline, CDR1 KGHSH and CDR2 LQKENI. V was trimmed by 3 bases and J by 2 bases, leaving 15 bases between them. The CDR3 contains 16 residues. CDR3 in amino acids: CASSPQRAVLTDTQYF. CDR3 nucleotide sequence: TGTGCCAGCTCACCTCAGCGGGCCGTGCTCACAGATACGCAGTATTTT. The variable domain in full, with the rest retrieved from reference TRBV18 and TRBJ2-3, is NAGVMQNPRHLVRRRGQEARLRCSPMKGHSHVYWYRQLPEEGLKFMVYLQKENIIDESGMPKERFSAEFPKEGPSILRIQQVVRGDSAAYFCASSPQRAVLTDTQYFGPGTRLTVL.

A few counts support this clonotype. V usage is TRBV15 and J usage is TRBJ2-1; D unclear. Per the germline V gene, CDR1 is LNHNV and CDR2 is YYDKDF (reference sequence). There are 13 residues in the CDR3. The V and J ends lost 3 bases and 4 bases respectively, with 7 bases between them. Written as DNA, the CDR3 is TGTGCCACCAGCAGCGTCGTTTACAATGAGCAGTTCTTC. It specifies CATSSVVYNEQFF.

Ten or more counts support this clonotype. This chain joins TRBV10-3 and TRBJ2-1; 8 bases line up with TRBD2. The junction had 5 bases not matched to a gene; V was cut back by 5 bases and J by 8 bases. Germline assignment: CDR1 ENHRY and CDR2 SYGVKD. The CDR3 runs 13 residues. CDR3 sequence (DNA): TGTGCCATCAGTCCAGCGGGGGTTCATGAGCAGTTCTTC. Translation gives CAISPAGVHEQFF.

Ten or more counts support this clonotype. The V call is TRBV12-3 or TRBV12-4, the J call TRBJ2-4; tentative D call: TRBD1 (6 bases). With 5 bases removed from V and 2 bases from J, the gap between germline ends came to 10 bases. There are 14 residues in the CDR3. CDR3 nucleotides: TGTGCCAGCAGTAACCGGGACACCAAAAACATTCAGTACTTC. This sequence encodes CASSNRDTKNIQYF.

The genes are TRBV10-3 and TRBJ2-2, with D maybe TRBD2 (5 bases). Germline V CDR1 and CDR2: ENHRY, SYGVKD. CDR3 length: 15 residues. V lost 2 bases to trimming and J lost 0 bases, with 7 bases between them. The CDR3 sequence is CAISELGTNTGELFF. The CDR3 nucleotides are TGTGCCATCAGTGAGCTCGGGACGAACACCGGGGAGCTGTTTTTT.